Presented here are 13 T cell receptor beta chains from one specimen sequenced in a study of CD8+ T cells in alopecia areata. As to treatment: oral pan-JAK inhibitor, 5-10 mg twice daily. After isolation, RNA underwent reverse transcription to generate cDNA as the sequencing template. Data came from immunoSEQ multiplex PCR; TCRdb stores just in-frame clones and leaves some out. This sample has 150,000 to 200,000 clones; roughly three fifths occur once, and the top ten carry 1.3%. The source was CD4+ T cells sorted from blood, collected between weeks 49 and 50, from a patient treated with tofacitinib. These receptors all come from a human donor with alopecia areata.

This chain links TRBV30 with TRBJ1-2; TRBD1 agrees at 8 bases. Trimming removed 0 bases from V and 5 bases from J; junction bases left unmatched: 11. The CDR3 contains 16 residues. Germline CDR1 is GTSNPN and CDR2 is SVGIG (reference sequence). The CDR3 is CAWSVAVRTGRYGYTF. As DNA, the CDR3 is TGTGCCTGGAGTGTAGCTGTTAGGACAGGGAGATATGGCTACACCTTC.

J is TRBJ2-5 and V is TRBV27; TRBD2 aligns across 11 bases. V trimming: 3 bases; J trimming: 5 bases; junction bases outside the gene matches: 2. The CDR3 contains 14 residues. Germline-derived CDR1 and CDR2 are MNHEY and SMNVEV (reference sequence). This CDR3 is CASSLTSGAETQYF. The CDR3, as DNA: TGTGCCAGCAGTTTGACTAGCGGGGCCGAGACCCAGTACTTC.

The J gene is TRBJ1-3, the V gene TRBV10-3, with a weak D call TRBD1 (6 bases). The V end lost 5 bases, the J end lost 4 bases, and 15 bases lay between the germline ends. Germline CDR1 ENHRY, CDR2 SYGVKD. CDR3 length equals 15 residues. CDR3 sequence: CAISPYRDAGNTIYF. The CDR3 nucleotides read TGTGCCATCAGTCCCTACAGGGATGCGGGAAACACCATATATTTT.

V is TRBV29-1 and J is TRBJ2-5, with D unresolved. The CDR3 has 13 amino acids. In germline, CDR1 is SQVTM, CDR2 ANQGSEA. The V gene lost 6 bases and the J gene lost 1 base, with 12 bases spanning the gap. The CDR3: CSVGQTVQETQYF. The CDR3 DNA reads TGCAGCGTCGGTCAGACTGTCCAAGAGACCCAGTACTTC.

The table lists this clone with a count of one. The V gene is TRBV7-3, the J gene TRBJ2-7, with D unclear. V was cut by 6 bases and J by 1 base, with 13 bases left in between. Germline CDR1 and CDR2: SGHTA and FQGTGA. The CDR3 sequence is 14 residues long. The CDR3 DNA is TGTGCCAGCAGTTATACCCCCGGTTCCTACGAGCAGTACTTC. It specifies CASSYTPGSYEQYF.

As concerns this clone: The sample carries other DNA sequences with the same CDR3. DNA for the CDR3: TGCAGCGTTGAGGGAGTAGGCGGCTACACCTTC. Translation: CSVEGVGGYTF. This sequence joins TRBV29-1 and TRBJ1-2; no clear D. Looked up from germline, CDR1 is SQVTM and CDR2 is ANQGSEA. The V end lost 3 bases, the J end lost 8 bases, and 10 bases lay between the germline ends. This CDR3 region has 11 residues.

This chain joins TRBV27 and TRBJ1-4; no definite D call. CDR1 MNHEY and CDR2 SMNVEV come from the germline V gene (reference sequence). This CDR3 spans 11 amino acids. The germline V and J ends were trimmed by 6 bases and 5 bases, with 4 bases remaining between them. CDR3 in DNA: TGTGCCAGCAGGGGGAATGAAAAACTGTTTTTT. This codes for CASRGNEKLFF.

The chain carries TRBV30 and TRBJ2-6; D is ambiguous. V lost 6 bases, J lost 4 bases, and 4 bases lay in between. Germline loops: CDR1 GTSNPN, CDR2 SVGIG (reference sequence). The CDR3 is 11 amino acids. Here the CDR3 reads CACTGANVLTF. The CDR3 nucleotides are TGTGCCTGTACAGGGGCCAACGTCCTGACTTTC.

This CDR3 reads CASSLAVGQANTGELFF. CDR3 sequence (DNA): TGCGCCAGCAGCTTGGCCGTAGGACAGGCGAACACCGGGGAGCTGTTTTTT. This rearrangement joins TRBV5-1 to TRBJ2-2; 7 nucleotides match TRBD1. J lost 0 bases, V lost 0 bases, and 5 bases had no gene match. The CDR3 contains 17 residues. The germline gives CDR1 SGHRS, CDR2 YFSETQ.

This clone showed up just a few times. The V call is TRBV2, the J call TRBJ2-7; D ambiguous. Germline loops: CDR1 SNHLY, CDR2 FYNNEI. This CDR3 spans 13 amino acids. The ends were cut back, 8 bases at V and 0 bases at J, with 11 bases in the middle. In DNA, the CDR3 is TGTGCCAGCGGCAGTACGGGCTCCTACGAGCAGTACTTC. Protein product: CASGSTGSYEQYF.

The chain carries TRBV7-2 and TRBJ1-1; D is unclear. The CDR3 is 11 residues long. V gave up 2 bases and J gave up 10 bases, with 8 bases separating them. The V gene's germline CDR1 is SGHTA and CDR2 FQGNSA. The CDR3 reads CASSLSLGAFF. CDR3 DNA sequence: TGTGCCAGCAGCTTATCCCTTGGAGCTTTCTTT.

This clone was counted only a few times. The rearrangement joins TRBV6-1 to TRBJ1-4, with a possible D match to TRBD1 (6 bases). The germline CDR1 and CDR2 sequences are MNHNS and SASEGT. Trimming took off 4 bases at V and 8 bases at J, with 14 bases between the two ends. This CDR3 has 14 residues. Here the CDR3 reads CASSALQGLEKLFF. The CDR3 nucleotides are TGTGCCAGCAGTGCATTACAGGGTTTGGAAAAACTGTTTTTT.

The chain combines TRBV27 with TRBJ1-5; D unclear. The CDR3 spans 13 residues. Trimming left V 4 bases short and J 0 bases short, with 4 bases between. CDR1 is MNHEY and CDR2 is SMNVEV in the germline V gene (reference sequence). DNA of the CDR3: TGTGCCAGCAGTTGGGATAGCAATCAGCCCCAGCATTTT. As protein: CASSWDSNQPQHF.